Each of the 18 T cell receptor beta chains below was sequenced from the same sample in a study of cytomegalovirus exposure and HLA in healthy donors. PCR amplification relied on 60 Vbeta primers (plus 13 Jbeta primers). TCRdb's copy holds only in-frame clones and misses some; the assay was immunoSEQ multiplex PCR. Of approximately 130,000 clones listed, about 83% are singletons. The sample consisted of PBMCs. These receptors originate from a girl aged 2-10 years in good health and CMV-seronegative.

The chain combines TRBV11-2 with TRBJ1-1; D remains unclear. Trimming took 1 base from V and 0 from J, leaving 15 bases between them. The CDR3 has 17 residues. Germline V gene data show CDR1 as SGHAT and CDR2 as FQNNGV. The DNA of the CDR3 is TGTGCCAGCAGCTTAGTGAGCCCAGGCCTAATGAACACTGAAGCTTTCTTT. Residues: CASSLVSPGLMNTEAFF. The full variable domain, in which reference TRBV11-2 and TRBJ1-1 provide the parts outside the CDR3, is EAGVAQSPRYKIIEKRQSVAFWCNPISGHATLYWYQQILGQGPKLLIQFQNNGVVDDSQLPKDRFSAERLKGVDSTLKIQPAKLEDSAVYLCASSLVSPGLMNTEAFFGQGTRLTVV.

V usage is TRBV7-9 and J usage is TRBJ1-4; no reliable D call. V dropped 1 base and J dropped 1 base, with 10 bases sitting between them. The germline gives CDR1 SEHNR, CDR2 FQNEAQ (reference sequence). This CDR3 spans 16 amino acids. As DNA, the CDR3 is TGTGCCAGCAGCTTAGAGAGGGATATAACTAATGAAAAACTGTTTTTT. Translation: CASSLERDITNEKLFF.

This clone has only a few counts. This chain links TRBV6-7 with TRBJ1-5; D possibly corresponds to TRBD1 (5 bases). TRBV6-7 is reported as an ORF; its role is uncertain. Trimming took 0 bases from V and 2 from J, leaving 14 bases between them. The CDR3 totals 17 residues. CDR3 protein: CASSYSGRVFRNQPQHF. The CDR3 DNA sequence: TGTGCCAGCAGTTACTCCGGCAGGGTGTTTCGCAATCAGCCCCAGCATTTT.

This chain links TRBV2 with TRBJ2-7, with D perhaps TRBD2 (6 bases). The CDR3 is 13 residues long. The germline V gene encodes CDR1 SNHLY and CDR2 FYNNEI. The germline V and J ends were trimmed by 5 bases and 3 bases, with 11 bases remaining between them. The CDR3 DNA sequence: TGTGCCAGCAGTCCTTGGCGGGGCTACGAGCAGTACTTC. Residues: CASSPWRGYEQYF.

This clone has only a few counts. Germline is not matched at one junction end, which may reflect a read error. This sequence joins TRBV6-1 and TRBJ1-3; no firm D call. Germline V CDR1 and CDR2: MNHNS, SASEGT. The CDR3 has 16 residues. This CDR3 is CASSESRFFSGNTIYF. The CDR3 DNA reads TGTGCCAGCAGTGAGAGCAGGTTTTTCTCTGGGAACACCATATATTTT.

The rearrangement joins TRBV5-1 to TRBJ2-1; 11 bases align to TRBD2. This CDR3 has 16 amino acids. Germline CDR1 reads SGHRS; CDR2 reads YFSETQ. J gave up 2 bases and V 2 bases, and 3 bases lay outside the gene matches. The CDR3 sequence: CASSLPSGGPYNEQFF. DNA of the CDR3: TGCGCCAGCAGCTTACCTAGCGGGGGGCCCTACAATGAGCAGTTCTTC.

This chain uses TRBV7-9 with TRBJ2-1; the match to TRBD1 covers 9 bases. CDR1 SEHNR and CDR2 FQNEAQ come from the germline V gene (reference sequence). This CDR3 has 15 amino acids. V lost 1 base to trimming and J lost 2 bases; unmatched junction nucleotides: 0. In nucleotides, the CDR3 is TGTGCCAGCAGCTTAGGACAGGGGGCCTACAATGAGCAGTTCTTC. Translating gives CASSLGQGAYNEQFF.

The rearrangement links TRBV9 to TRBJ1-1; D not certain. CDR3 length: 14 amino acids. V was clipped by 0 bases and J by 0 bases, with 6 bases between them. The germline V gene has CDR1 SGDLS and CDR2 YYNGEE. The CDR3 region is CASSVDGMNTEAFF. The CDR3 DNA sequence: TGTGCCAGCAGCGTAGACGGGATGAACACTGAAGCTTTCTTT.

With regard to this clone: Other DNA sequences in the same sample also yield this CDR3. The chain employs TRBV6-5 and TRBJ1-6; a possible D gene is TRBD1 (6 bases). V was trimmed by 4 bases and J by 1 base, leaving 8 bases between them. Looked up from germline, CDR1 is MNHEY and CDR2 is SVGAGI. This CDR3 contains 15 residues. The CDR3 spells CASSSRGSYNSPLHF. The DNA of the CDR3 is TGTGCCAGCAGTTCCAGGGGTTCCTATAATTCACCCCTCCACTTT.

V usage is TRBV30 and J usage is TRBJ1-4; D is undetermined. This CDR3 spans 13 amino acids. Trimming left V 5 bases short and J 5 bases short, with 12 bases between. Germline-derived CDR1 and CDR2 are GTSNPN and SVGIG (reference sequence). The CDR3 DNA is TGTGCCTGGGGTGGACTAAGGAATGAAAAACTGTTTTTT. Amino acid sequence: CAWGGLRNEKLFF.

V usage is TRBV7-9 and J usage is TRBJ2-1, with TRBD2 as a possible D gene (6 bases). The germline CDR1 and CDR2 sequences are SEHNR and FQNEAQ (reference sequence). Between the trimmed V and J ends, which lost 5 bases and 2 bases, there was a span of 19 bases. The CDR3 runs to 17 residues. The CDR3 spells CASSPHGLRDAYNEQFF. DNA of the CDR3: TGTGCCAGCAGCCCTCACGGTCTGCGGGACGCCTACAATGAGCAGTTCTTC.

This rearrangement joins TRBV11-2 to TRBJ1-1; tentative D call: TRBD1 (6 bases). V was trimmed by 5 bases and J by 5 bases, leaving 15 bases between them. Germline CDR1 is SGHAT and CDR2 is FQNNGV. The CDR3 covers 14 residues. CDR3 sequence (DNA): TGTGCCAGCAGCCACGGACAGTTGGCAACTGAAGCTTTCTTT. Amino acid sequence: CASSHGQLATEAFF.

A single count supports this clone. As DNA, the CDR3 is TGTGCCAGCAGCCTGACAGGGGGTGACACTGAAGCTTTCTTT. Protein product: CASSLTGGDTEAFF. The chain uses TRBV6-1 and TRBJ1-1; 9 bases map to TRBD1. Per the germline V gene, CDR1 is MNHNS and CDR2 is SASEGT. CDR3 length: 14 residues. Germline trimming cut 6 bases from V and 3 bases from J; bases unmatched to any gene: 5.

The rearrangement joins TRBV6-4 to TRBJ2-3; a weak D match, TRBD2 (5 bases). In germline, CDR1 is MRHNA, CDR2 SNTAGT. V was cut by 2 bases and J by 0 bases, with 6 bases left in between. This CDR3 contains 14 residues. CDR3: CASSDEGSTDTQYF. The CDR3, as DNA: TGTGCCAGCAGTGACGAGGGTAGCACAGATACGCAGTATTTT.

V usage is TRBV11-2 and J usage is TRBJ2-7, with D uncertain. Germline values: CDR1 SGHAT, CDR2 FQNNGV. V lost 4 bases to trimming and J lost 4 bases, with 20 bases between them. This CDR3 has 16 residues. CDR3 DNA: TGTGCCAGCAGCTCCCCCGCGGCCTACCCAACTTACGAGCAGTACTTC. It is translated as CASSSPAAYPTYEQYF.

The V and J genes are TRBV19 and TRBJ1-4; D may be TRBD1 (6 bases). The CDR3 covers 15 residues. Germline lookup yields CDR1 LNHDA and CDR2 SQIVND (reference sequence). Trimming took off 7 bases at V and 3 bases at J, with 15 bases between the two ends. CDR3 region: CASTASGASNEKLFF. CDR3 nucleotide sequence: TGTGCCAGTACAGCCTCAGGGGCATCTAATGAAAAACTGTTTTTT.

The chain combines TRBV4-1 with TRBJ1-5; maybe TRBD1 (5 bases). This CDR3 has 14 amino acids. Germline CDR1 reads MGHRA; CDR2 reads YSYEKL. The V end was cut by 0 bases, the J end by 7 bases, with 10 bases between. CDR3 coding DNA: TGCGCCAGCAGCCAAGATGGCAGGGCGCAGCCCCAGCATTTT. Protein sequence: CASSQDGRAQPQHF.

The V call is TRBV7-9, the J call TRBJ2-7, with D tentatively TRBD1 (6 bases). V was cut by 6 bases and J by 0 bases, with 15 bases left in between. CDR3 length equals 15 residues. Per germline, CDR1 SEHNR and CDR2 FQNEAQ (reference sequence). The CDR3 is CASSPLQGSSYEQYF. The CDR3 DNA follows: TGTGCCAGCAGTCCCCTTCAGGGGAGCTCCTACGAGCAGTACTTC. Full variable domain (rest looked up from reference TRBV7-9 and TRBJ2-7): DTGVSQNPRHKITKRGQNVTFRCDPISEHNRLYWYRQTLGQGPEFLTYFQNEAQLEKSRLLSDRFSAERPKGSFSTLEIQRTEQGDSAMYLCASSPLQGSSYEQYFGPGTRLTVT.